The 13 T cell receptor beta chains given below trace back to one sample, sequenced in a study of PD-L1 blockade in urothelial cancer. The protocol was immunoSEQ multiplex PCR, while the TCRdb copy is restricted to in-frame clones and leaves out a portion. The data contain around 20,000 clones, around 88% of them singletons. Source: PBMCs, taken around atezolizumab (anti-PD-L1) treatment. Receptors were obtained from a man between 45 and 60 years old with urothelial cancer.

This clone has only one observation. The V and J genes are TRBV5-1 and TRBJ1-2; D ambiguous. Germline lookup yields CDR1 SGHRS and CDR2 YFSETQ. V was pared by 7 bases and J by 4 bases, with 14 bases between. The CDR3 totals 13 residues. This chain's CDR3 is CASGRSEGYGYTF. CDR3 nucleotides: TGCGCCAGCGGCCGCTCAGAGGGCTATGGCTACACCTTC.

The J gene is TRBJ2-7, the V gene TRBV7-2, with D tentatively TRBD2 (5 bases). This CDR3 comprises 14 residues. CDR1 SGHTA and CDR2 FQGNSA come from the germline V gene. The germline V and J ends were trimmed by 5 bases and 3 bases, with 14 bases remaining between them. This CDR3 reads CASSPRSRDYEQYF. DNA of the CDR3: TGTGCCAGCAGCCCCCGGTCACGGGACTACGAGCAGTACTTC.

The CDR3, as DNA: TGCGCCAGCAGCTTTACCCTTTCAGATTATGGCTACACCTTC. Protein sequence: CASSFTLSDYGYTF. The chain employs TRBV5-1 and TRBJ1-2; no clear D gene. The CDR3 sequence is 14 residues long. Germline loops: CDR1 SGHRS, CDR2 YFSETQ. Trimming left V 2 bases short and J 5 bases short, with 13 bases between.

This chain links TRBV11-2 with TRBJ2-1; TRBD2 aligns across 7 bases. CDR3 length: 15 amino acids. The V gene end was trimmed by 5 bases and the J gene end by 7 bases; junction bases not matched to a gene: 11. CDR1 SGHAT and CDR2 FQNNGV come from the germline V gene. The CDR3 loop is CASSTGLVMWNEQFF. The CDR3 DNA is TGTGCCAGCAGCACCGGACTAGTGATGTGGAATGAGCAGTTCTTC. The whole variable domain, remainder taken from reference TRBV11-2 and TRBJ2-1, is EAGVAQSPRYKIIEKRQSVAFWCNPISGHATLYWYQQILGQGPKLLIQFQNNGVVDDSQLPKDRFSAERLKGVDSTLKIQPAKLEDSAVYLCASSTGLVMWNEQFFGPGTRLTVL.

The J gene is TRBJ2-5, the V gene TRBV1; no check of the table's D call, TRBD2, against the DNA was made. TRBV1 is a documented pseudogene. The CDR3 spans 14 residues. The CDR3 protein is CTSPNSAGQETQYF. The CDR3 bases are TGCACCAGTCCTAATTCAGCGGGGCAAGAGACCCAGTACTTC.

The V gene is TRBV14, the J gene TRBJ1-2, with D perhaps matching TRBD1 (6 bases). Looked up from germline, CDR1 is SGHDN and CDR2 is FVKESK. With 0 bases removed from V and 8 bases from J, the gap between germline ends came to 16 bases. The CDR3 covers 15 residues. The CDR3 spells CASSQDRQQGRGYTF. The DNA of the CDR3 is TGTGCCAGCAGCCAAGATAGGCAACAGGGTCGAGGCTACACCTTC.

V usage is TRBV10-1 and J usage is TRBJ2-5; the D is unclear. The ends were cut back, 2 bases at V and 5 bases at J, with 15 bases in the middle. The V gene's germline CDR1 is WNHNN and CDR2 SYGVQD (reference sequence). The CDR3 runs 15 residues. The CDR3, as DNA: TGCGCCAGCAGTGAGCTCCAGCAGGCCCCGGAGACCCAGTACTTC. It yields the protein CASSELQQAPETQYF.

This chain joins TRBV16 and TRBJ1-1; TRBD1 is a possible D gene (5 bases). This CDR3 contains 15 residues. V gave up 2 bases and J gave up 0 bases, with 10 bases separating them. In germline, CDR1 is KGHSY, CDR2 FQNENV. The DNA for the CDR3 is TGTGCCAGCAGCCAAAGTCCAGGGATGAACACTGAAGCTTTCTTT. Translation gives CASSQSPGMNTEAFF.

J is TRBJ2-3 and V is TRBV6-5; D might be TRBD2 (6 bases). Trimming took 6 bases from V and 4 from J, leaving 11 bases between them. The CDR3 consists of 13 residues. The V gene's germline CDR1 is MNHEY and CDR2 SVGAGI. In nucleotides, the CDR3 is TGTGCCAGCAGGGAGGGAGCTTCAGATACGCAGTATTTT. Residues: CASREGASDTQYF.

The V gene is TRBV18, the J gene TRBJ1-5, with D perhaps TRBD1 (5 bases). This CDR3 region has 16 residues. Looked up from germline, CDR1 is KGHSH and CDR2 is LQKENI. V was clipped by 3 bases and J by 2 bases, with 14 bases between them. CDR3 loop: CASSPQGGNGNQPQHF. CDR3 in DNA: TGTGCCAGCTCACCCCAGGGCGGGAATGGCAATCAGCCCCAGCATTTT.

This chain's CDR3 is CASSPDRGSREKLFF. Here the CDR3 DNA reads TGTGCCAGCAGCCCTGACAGGGGTAGTCGTGAAAAACTGTTTTTT. The J gene is TRBJ1-4, the V gene TRBV7-8, with TRBD1 matching 8 bases. Germline-derived CDR1 and CDR2 are SGHVS and FQNEAQ. After removal of 5 bases from V and 7 bases from J, the junction contained 9 bases not matched to a gene. The CDR3 sequence is 15 residues long.

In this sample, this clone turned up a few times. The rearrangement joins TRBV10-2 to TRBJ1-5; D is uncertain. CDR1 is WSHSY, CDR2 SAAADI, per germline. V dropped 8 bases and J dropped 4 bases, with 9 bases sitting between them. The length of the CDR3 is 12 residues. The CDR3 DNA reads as TGCGCCAGCGCAGGAACTAATCAGCCCCAGCATTTT. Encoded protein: CASAGTNQPQHF.

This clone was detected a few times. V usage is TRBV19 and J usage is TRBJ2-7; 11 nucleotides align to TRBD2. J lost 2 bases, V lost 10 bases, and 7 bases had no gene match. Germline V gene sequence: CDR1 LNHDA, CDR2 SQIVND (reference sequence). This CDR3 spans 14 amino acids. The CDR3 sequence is CATSTSGGPYEQYF. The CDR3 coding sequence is TGTGCCACCTCCACTAGCGGGGGTCCCTACGAGCAGTACTTC.